A few counts support the clone carrying this T cell receptor (beta chain). What it binds is not known. Germline CDR1 and CDR2: WNHNN and SYGVQD (reference sequence). The CDR3 consists of 12 residues. Trimming took 4 bases from V and 7 from J, leaving 7 bases between them. This specimen comes from a study of OX40 agonist ivuxolimab in advanced cancers. In the study overall: At approximately 80% male, the cohort had a mean age of around 56 years, ranging from roughly 20 to 79.

The study, taken as a whole, reports: Some nonresponders also had low normalized T-cell clonal expansion.

Measured with immunoSEQ multiplex PCR; TCRdb has only the in-frame clones, and not every one. The data contain 45,000 to 70,000 clones, 75% to 85% of them singletons. Here the sequenced sample was CD4+ or CD8+ T cells sorted from blood, taken in a trial of the OX40 agonist ivuxolimab. The TCR was taken from an adult with an advanced solid tumor such as melanoma, head and neck, liver or kidney cancer. The chain recombines TRBV10-1 with TRBJ2-2; TRBD2 might be the D (6 bases). The CDR3 is CASSGEVGELFF. CDR3 coding DNA: TGCGCCAGCAGTGGGGAGGTCGGGGAGCTGTTTTTT.